These 29 T cell receptor beta chains came from one sample sequenced in a study of identical twins. MiXCR was run by TCRdb on the 5' RACE reads, yielding one entry per CDR3 protein. The sample includes about 520,000 distinct CDR3 sequences, 22% of them seen just once. These data also featured in a second study, about T cells expressing NK-cell markers.

The specimen sequenced was CD4+ T cells sorted from blood. Receptors were obtained from a woman under 30 in good health.

This rearrangement joins TRBV7-2 to TRBJ2-1; 8 bases are a match to TRBD2. This CDR3 has 16 amino acids. Germline lookup yields CDR1 SGHTA and CDR2 FQGNSA. The junction had 10 bases not matched to a gene; V was cut back by 2 bases and J by 7 bases. The CDR3 DNA follows: TGTGCCAGCAGCTTAAGGGACGGGAGGGCTAGGAATGAGCAGTTCTTC. Translation gives CASSLRDGRARNEQFF.

The chain links TRBV29-1 to TRBJ1-1; D call uncertain. Between the trimmed V and J ends, which lost 0 bases and 1 base, there was a span of 3 bases. Germline loops: CDR1 SQVTM, CDR2 ANQGSEA. CDR3 length: 12 amino acids. CDR3 residues: CSVEERNTEAFF. The CDR3, as DNA: TGCAGCGTTGAAGAACGGAACACTGAAGCTTTCTTT.

This clonotype was seen a handful of times. One end of the junction fails to match germline, which may point to a read error. The CDR3 nucleotides read TGTGCCAGCAGCGCTGCGGGGCCGGGACTATCCTACGATGAGCAGTTCTTC. It codes for CASSAAGPGLSYDEQFF. This chain uses TRBV9 with TRBJ2-1, with 7 bases that match TRBD2. CDR3 length: 17 residues. The germline gives CDR1 SGDLS, CDR2 YYNGEE. The variable domain in full, with the rest retrieved from reference TRBV9 and TRBJ2-1, is DSGVTQTPKHLITATGQRVTLRCSPRSGDLSVYWYQQSLDQGLQFLIQYYNGEERAKGNILERFSAQQFPDLHSELNLSSLELGDSALYFCASSAAGPGLSYDEQFFGPGTRLTVL.

This clonotype was counted ten times or more. This chain links TRBV20-1 with TRBJ2-7; 7 bases fit TRBD1. Germline CDR1 and CDR2: DFQATT and SNEGSKA (reference sequence). Trimming at V came to 2 bases and at J to 6 bases, leaving 7 bases not matched to a gene. The CDR3 contains 13 residues. CDR3 sequence: CSARSEGAGEQYF. CDR3 nucleotide sequence: TGCAGTGCTAGAAGCGAGGGGGCCGGCGAGCAGTACTTC.

CDR3 region: CSALIPGSYEQYF. CDR3 coding DNA: TGCAGTGCACTCATTCCCGGGAGCTACGAGCAGTACTTC. The chain employs TRBV20-1 and TRBJ2-7, with D perhaps TRBD2 (6 bases). CDR3 length: 13 residues. Germline V CDR1 and CDR2: DFQATT, SNEGSKA (reference sequence). Between the trimmed V and J ends, which lost 6 bases and 3 bases, there was a span of 15 bases.

This clonotype was observed a few times. CDR3: CAISGLVFRDRAYGYTF. CDR3 nucleotides: TGTGCCATCAGTGGACTAGTCTTCAGGGATCGCGCCTATGGCTACACCTTC. J is TRBJ1-2 and V is TRBV10-3; maybe TRBD1 (5 bases). The CDR3 length is 17 residues. Germline V gene sequence: CDR1 ENHRY, CDR2 SYGVKD. With 4 bases removed from V and 4 bases from J, the gap between germline ends came to 22 bases.

This clonotype was counted at least ten times. The DNA for the CDR3 is TGTGCCAGCAGCAAAAGGTGGGGAGGTACTGAAGCTTTCTTT. Translated: CASSKRWGGTEAFF. V is TRBV7-6 and J is TRBJ1-1; D not certain. CDR1 and CDR2 from the germline V gene are SGHVS and FNYEAQ. V was shortened by 5 bases and J by 5 bases, with 15 bases between the two germline ends. The CDR3 sequence is 14 residues long. The whole variable domain, filled in from reference TRBV7-6 and TRBJ1-1, reads GAGVSQSPRYKVTKRGQDVALRCDPISGHVSLYWYRQALGQGPEFLTYFNYEAQQDKSGLPNDRFSAERPEGSISTLTIQRTEQRDSAMYRCASSKRWGGTEAFFGQGTRLTVV.

This sequence joins TRBV21-1 and TRBJ1-1; TRBD1 is taken as the D call from the table, unchecked against the DNA. TRBV21-1 is a pseudogene. There are 14 residues in the CDR3. The CDR3 loop reads CASSKAGGNTEAFF. The CDR3, as DNA: TGTGCCAGCAGCAAAGCAGGGGGAAACACTGAAGCTTTCTTT.

This clonotype was detected ten times or more. The rearrangement uses TRBV9 and TRBJ2-7; D is possibly TRBD1 (6 bases). V lost 0 bases, J lost 3 bases, and 16 bases lay in between. The CDR3 length is 16 residues. The V gene's germline CDR1 is SGDLS and CDR2 YYNGEE. The CDR3 loop is CASSVGGTLKDYEQYF. CDR3 nucleotides: TGTGCCAGCAGCGTAGGGGGGACACTAAAGGACTACGAGCAGTACTTC.

The chain employs TRBV20-1 and TRBJ1-2, with 7 bases that match TRBD1. The CDR3 spans 14 residues. CDR1 and CDR2 from the germline V gene are DFQATT and SNEGSKA (reference sequence). Trimming at V came to 6 bases and at J to 7 bases, leaving 14 bases not matched to a gene. CDR3 loop: CSARPGTDSGGYTF. The CDR3 DNA follows: TGCAGTGCACGACCCGGGACAGATTCTGGTGGCTACACCTTC.

This clonotype was picked up a small number of times. V usage is TRBV5-1 and J usage is TRBJ2-5, with 7 bases that match TRBD2. This CDR3 has 17 residues. V shed 4 bases, J shed 2 bases, and the junction held 14 bases outside the gene matches. Germline values: CDR1 SGHRS, CDR2 YFSETQ. The CDR3 DNA reads as TGCGCCAGCAGCCTTGGTCTAGGGGAGGGGAGACAAGAGACCCAGTACTTC. Translated: CASSLGLGEGRQETQYF.

A few counts support this clonotype. The V and J genes are TRBV7-2 and TRBJ1-2; no clear D gene. Germline-derived CDR1 and CDR2 are SGHTA and FQGNSA. This CDR3 contains 13 residues. Between the trimmed V and J ends, which lost 6 bases and 1 base, there was a span of 9 bases. In DNA form, the CDR3 reads TGTGCCAGCAGTGATGGCATTAACTATGGCTACACCTTC. As protein: CASSDGINYGYTF.

This clonotype has only a few counts. This chain connects TRBV5-1 to TRBJ2-1; possibly TRBD2 for D (6 bases). Per the germline V gene, CDR1 is SGHRS and CDR2 is YFSETQ. CDR3 length: 14 residues. Trimming pared 8 bases from V and 5 bases from J, leaving 17 bases between. The CDR3 DNA sequence: TGCGCCAGTAGTACCGCTAGCGCAGACAATGAGCAGTTCTTC. Its protein is CASSTASADNEQFF.

CDR3 coding DNA: TGTGCCAGCAGCTTCTTCGAGGGCGGGGAGACCCAGTACTTC. Protein: CASSFFEGGETQYF. This chain connects TRBV5-4 to TRBJ2-5; D may be TRBD2 (5 bases). The germline gives CDR1 SGHNT, CDR2 YYREEE (reference sequence). This CDR3 region has 14 residues. The ends were cut back, 2 bases at V and 5 bases at J, with 13 bases in the middle. The full variable domain, rest sourced from reference TRBV5-4 and TRBJ2-5, is ETGVTQSPTHLIKTRGQQVTLRCSSQSGHNTVSWYQQALGQGPQFIFQYYREEENGRGNFPPRFSGLQFPNYSSELNVNALELDDSALYLCASSFFEGGETQYFGPGTRLLVL.

Of note for this clonotype: A junction end diverges from the germline sequence, so it may reflect a read error. The chain is built from TRBV20-1 and TRBJ1-2; a possible D gene is TRBD1 (6 bases). Germline V gives CDR1 DFQATT, CDR2 SNEGSKA (reference sequence). CDR3 length equals 15 residues. The CDR3 region is CCARDETGGPYGYTF. CDR3 nucleotides: TGCTGTGCTAGAGATGAGACTGGGGGGCCCTATGGCTACACCTTC.

The chain recombines TRBV5-1 with TRBJ2-2; 7 positions match TRBD2. V was clipped by 2 bases and J by 1 base; unmatched bases: 2. The CDR3 spans 15 residues. Germline CDR1 is SGHRS and CDR2 is YFSETQ. As DNA, the CDR3 is TGCGCCAGCAGCTTACCTAGCGGGAACACCGGGGAGCTGTTTTTT. Its protein is CASSLPSGNTGELFF.

This clonotype was seen a handful of times. The J gene is TRBJ1-5, the V gene TRBV20-1; D gene ambiguous. Germline V gives CDR1 DFQATT, CDR2 SNEGSKA (reference sequence). The CDR3 is 15 amino acids. V lost 3 bases and J lost 4, with 16 bases in between. For the CDR3, the DNA is TGCAGTGCTAGGCGGACGGGGAGGAAAAATCAGCCCCAGCATTTT. Its translation: CSARRTGRKNQPQHF.

The chain employs TRBV5-5 and TRBJ2-7; D might be TRBD1 (5 bases). V was clipped by 0 bases and J by 0 bases, with 13 bases between them. In germline, CDR1 is SGHKS, CDR2 YYEKEE (reference sequence). The CDR3 has 16 residues. The CDR3 is CASSLDQQGGSYEQYF. For the CDR3, the DNA is TGTGCCAGCAGCTTGGATCAGCAGGGTGGCTCCTACGAGCAGTACTTC. Supplemented by reference TRBV5-5 and TRBJ2-7, the full variable domain reads DAGVTQSPTHLIKTRGQQVTLRCSPISGHKSVSWYQQVLGQGPQFIFQYYEKEERGRGNFPDRFSARQFPNYSSELNVNALLLGDSALYLCASSLDQQGGSYEQYFGPGTRLTVT.

This chain's CDR3 is CAGALAGFSYEQYF. The CDR3 nucleotides are TGTGCCGGCGCTTTAGCGGGGTTCTCCTACGAGCAGTACTTC. The chain recombines TRBV7-9 with TRBJ2-7; 8 bases agree with TRBD2. CDR1 is SEHNR, CDR2 FQNEAQ, per germline (reference sequence). The length of the CDR3 is 14 residues. V lost 11 bases to trimming and J lost 0 bases; unmatched junction nucleotides: 9.

This clonotype was observed a few times. This chain connects TRBV20-1 to TRBJ2-7; D is undetermined. Germline V CDR1 and CDR2: DFQATT, SNEGSKA (reference sequence). V was clipped by 4 bases and J by 6 bases, with 19 bases between them. The CDR3 totals 14 residues. CDR3 in amino acids: CSAKELGVGLEQYF. CDR3 DNA sequence: TGCAGTGCTAAGGAACTCGGCGTAGGGCTCGAGCAGTACTTC.

The chain employs TRBV5-5 and TRBJ2-1; D remains ambiguous. Germline CDR1 is SGHKS and CDR2 is YYEKEE (reference sequence). V lost 4 bases and J lost 2, with 13 bases in between. This CDR3 spans 15 amino acids. This CDR3 is CASSADFTPYNEQFF. The CDR3 DNA reads as TGTGCCAGCAGCGCTGACTTTACCCCCTACAATGAGCAGTTCTTC.

The rearrangement joins TRBV10-3 to TRBJ2-7, with D tentatively TRBD1 (5 bases). The CDR3 contains 13 residues. Trimming pared 8 bases from V and 0 bases from J, leaving 11 bases between. Germline CDR1 ENHRY, CDR2 SYGVKD. CDR3 DNA sequence: TGTGCCATCGGGGAACAGGTCTCCTACGAGCAGTACTTC. This gives the protein CAIGEQVSYEQYF.

This clonotype was detected only a few times. This chain links TRBV20-1 with TRBJ2-1; D ambiguous. V lost 2 bases and J 2 bases, leaving 13 bases between the germline ends. This CDR3 spans 15 amino acids. Germline CDR1 and CDR2: DFQATT and SNEGSKA (reference sequence). This CDR3 reads CSARRVNSAYNEQFF. The CDR3 region has the DNA TGCAGTGCTAGACGGGTAAACAGCGCCTACAATGAGCAGTTCTTC.

The rearrangement joins TRBV4-3 to TRBJ2-3, with D unresolved. Germline V lookup: CDR1 LGHNA, CDR2 YSLEER. The CDR3 extends over 15 amino acids. The V end lost 0 bases, the J end lost 0 bases, and 7 bases lay between the germline ends. In DNA form, the CDR3 reads TGCGCCAGCAGCCAAGAGGGAAGCAGCACAGATACGCAGTATTTT. Its translation: CASSQEGSSTDTQYF.

In this sample, this clonotype turned up a few times. The V gene is TRBV6-1, the J gene TRBJ1-1; 9 positions match TRBD1. This CDR3 spans 14 amino acids. From germline, CDR1 is MNHNS and CDR2 SASEGT. V gave up 7 bases and J gave up 6 bases; unmatched junction bases: 9. CDR3 residues: CASIETGGNAEAFF. CDR3 coding DNA: TGTGCCAGCATCGAGACAGGGGGGAATGCTGAAGCTTTCTTT.

Comment on this clonotype: A read error may explain this, as a much larger clone is one base away. The chain carries TRBV20-1 and TRBJ2-1; D unclear. The length of the CDR3 is 16 residues. The germline gives CDR1 DFQATT, CDR2 SNEGSKA (reference sequence). The chain's CDR3 is CCASISGMSDYNEQFF. CDR3 in DNA: TGCTGTGCTTCAATTTCAGGAATGTCAGACTACAATGAGCAGTTCTTC.

This clonotype was seen a handful of times. The chain employs TRBV11-2 and TRBJ2-5, with 9 nucleotides matching TRBD1. This CDR3 is 16 amino acids long. CDR1 is SGHAT and CDR2 is FQNNGV in the germline V gene. J lost 4 bases, V lost 4 bases, and 10 bases had no gene match. This chain's CDR3 is CASSSFVGQGRETQYF. The CDR3 region has the DNA TGTGCCAGCAGCTCTTTCGTGGGACAGGGCCGAGAGACCCAGTACTTC.

The chain uses TRBV6-5 and TRBJ1-1; maybe TRBD1 (6 bases). There are 12 residues in the CDR3. Germline lookup yields CDR1 MNHEY and CDR2 SVGAGI. The ends were cut back, 5 bases at V and 9 bases at J, with 13 bases in the middle. The CDR3 reads CASSDPGTKAFF. CDR3 DNA sequence: TGTGCCAGCAGTGACCCGGGGACAAAAGCTTTCTTT.

This chain connects TRBV7-8 to TRBJ2-7; D may be TRBD2 (5 bases). The V gene's germline CDR1 is SGHVS and CDR2 FQNEAQ. The ends were cut back, 3 bases at V and 2 bases at J, with 17 bases in the middle. This CDR3 has 16 amino acids. The CDR3 DNA reads as TGTGCCAGCAGCTTGTCGGACCCACGGGAACCCTACGAGCAGTACTTC. Translating it yields CASSLSDPREPYEQYF.